This passage covers 22 T cell receptor beta chains from one sample sequenced in a study of spatial heterogeneity in lung cancer. Noted time point: sample taken at primary tumor resection. Whole RNA, isolated from tumor, nontumor lung or frozen PBMC, was sequenced without prior sorting. TCRdb reprocessed the 5' RACE reads via MiXCR and lists one record per CDR3 protein. The sample lists tens of thousands of distinct CDR3 sequences, about 12% occurring once. The specimen comprised PBMCs, sampled at surgery. The source is a male donor with early-stage non-small cell lung cancer.

There are a few counts of this clonotype. The V and J genes are TRBV5-1 and TRBJ1-1; D gene uncertain. This CDR3 comprises 15 residues. With 0 bases removed from V and 3 bases from J, the gap between germline ends came to 12 bases. Germline V lookup: CDR1 SGHRS, CDR2 YFSETQ. CDR3 sequence (DNA): TGCGCCAGCAGCTTGGGGGCCGGAGAACACACTGAAGCTTTCTTT. Translation: CASSLGAGEHTEAFF. The full variable domain, rest sourced from reference TRBV5-1 and TRBJ1-1, is KAGVTQTPRYLIKTRGQQVTLSCSPISGHRSVSWYQQTPGQGLQFLFEYFSETQRNKGNFPGRFSGRQFSNSRSEMNVSTLELGDSALYLCASSLGAGEHTEAFFGQGTRLTVV.

This clonotype has more than one count but fewer than ten. V gene TRBV28 combines with J gene TRBJ1-1, with TRBD1 matching over 10 bases. Germline V gene data show CDR1 as MDHEN and CDR2 as SYDVKM. This CDR3 region has 19 residues. V lost 4 bases to trimming and J lost 1 base; unmatched junction nucleotides: 15. CDR3 in amino acids: CASSSLRDDRGQWNTEAFF. The CDR3 region has the DNA TGTGCCAGCAGTTCCTTGAGAGATGACAGGGGGCAATGGAACACTGAAGCTTTCTTT. Based on the CDR3 plus reference TRBV28 and TRBJ1-1, the full variable domain is DVKVTQSSRYLVKRTGEKVFLECVQDMDHENMFWYRQDPGLGLRLIYFSYDVKMKEKGDIPEGYSVSREKKERFSLILESASTNQTSMYLCASSSLRDDRGQWNTEAFFGQGTRLTVV.

This clonotype was picked up many times. This chain uses TRBV7-9 with TRBJ1-3; maybe TRBD1 (6 bases). CDR3 size: 15 residues. Trimming stripped 1 base from V and 4 bases from J, with 11 bases between. The germline CDR1 and CDR2 sequences are SEHNR and FQNEAQ (reference sequence). The CDR3 nucleotides read TGTGCCAGCAGCTTAGACGGGACAAGAGGAAACACCATATATTTT. This codes for CASSLDGTRGNTIYF.

This clonotype was counted between two and nine times. This chain connects TRBV18 to TRBJ1-4; unclear D gene. The CDR3 totals 12 residues. Germline V lookup: CDR1 KGHSH, CDR2 LQKENI. With 2 bases removed from V and 8 bases from J, the gap between germline ends came to 6 bases. The CDR3 DNA is TGTGCCAGCTCACCAAACGAAGAAAAACTGTTTTTT. Its protein product is CASSPNEEKLFF.

The J gene is TRBJ1-2, the V gene TRBV6-2 or TRBV6-3; D might be TRBD1 (5 bases). The CDR3 runs to 11 residues. Trimming removed 5 bases at V and 14 bases at J, with 15 bases between. The germline V gene has CDR1 MNHEY and CDR2 SVGEGT. The CDR3 sequence: CASSHRDGSTF. The CDR3, as DNA: TGTGCCAGCAGTCACCGGGACGGCAGTACCTTC.

This clonotype has just a few counts. The genes are TRBV2 and TRBJ2-5; unclear D gene. The ends were cut back, 3 bases at V and 5 bases at J, with 16 bases in the middle. Germline CDR1 reads SNHLY; CDR2 reads FYNNEI. The CDR3 loop spans 15 amino acids. The CDR3 spells CASSEKRQSWETQYF. CDR3 in DNA: TGTGCCAGCAGTGAGAAGCGTCAGAGTTGGGAGACCCAGTACTTC. The whole variable domain, remainder taken from reference TRBV2 and TRBJ2-5, is EPEVTQTPSHQVTQMGQEVILRCVPISNHLYFYWYRQILGQKVEFLVSFYNNEISEKSEIFDDQFSVERPDGSNFTLKIRSTKLEDSAMYFCASSEKRQSWETQYFGPGTRLLVL.

For this clonotype: One junction end disagrees with the germline gene, perhaps due to a read error. V is TRBV19 and J is TRBJ2-7; a weak D match, TRBD2 (6 bases). CDR3 length: 14 residues. Germline assignment: CDR1 LNHDA and CDR2 SQIVND (reference sequence). In nucleotides, the CDR3 is TGTGCCAGTAGTCCCCAACCGGGACTGTACGGGCAGTACTTC. It is translated as CASSPQPGLYGQYF.

This clonotype was counted many times. This chain joins TRBV29-1 and TRBJ1-1; D gene uncertain. The CDR3 has 11 amino acids. Germline V gene sequence: CDR1 SQVTM, CDR2 ANQGSEA. The V and J ends lost 4 bases and 4 bases respectively, with 7 bases between them. The CDR3 spells CSVGKGTEAFF. DNA of the CDR3: TGCAGCGTTGGCAAGGGCACTGAAGCTTTCTTT.

This clonotype was seen a few times. The rearrangement uses TRBV29-1 and TRBJ2-1, with 11 bases aligning to TRBD2. The length of the CDR3 is 13 residues. The germline V gene encodes CDR1 SQVTM and CDR2 ANQGSEA. Germline trimming cut 7 bases from V and 4 bases from J; bases unmatched to any gene: 3. CDR3 amino acids: CSGGTSGYNEQFF. CDR3 DNA: TGCAGCGGGGGGACTAGCGGATACAATGAGCAGTTCTTC.

This clonotype has a count of ten or more. This chain links TRBV7-2 with TRBJ1-2, with D tentatively TRBD1 (6 bases). Germline V CDR1 and CDR2: SGHTA, FQGNSA. There are 14 residues in the CDR3. V lost 2 bases, J lost 2 bases, and 9 bases lay in between. CDR3 amino acids: CASSLSTGNYGYTF. The CDR3 coding sequence is TGTGCCAGCAGCTTAAGTACAGGGAACTATGGCTACACCTTC.

This clonotype has only a few counts. V is TRBV5-1 and J is TRBJ2-5; D is ambiguous. The CDR3 runs 15 residues. Germline V gene lookup returns CDR1 SGHRS and CDR2 YFSETQ. V was trimmed by 4 bases and J by 1 base, leaving 14 bases between them. CDR3 sequence: CASSTAGGSQETQYF. Written as DNA, the CDR3 is TGCGCCAGCAGCACCGCAGGCGGCAGCCAAGAGACCCAGTACTTC.

CDR3: CASTVGGAETQYF. CDR3 DNA: TGTGCCAGCACCGTAGGAGGGGCAGAGACCCAGTACTTC. V and J are TRBV6-2 or TRBV6-3 and TRBJ2-5, with a possible D match to TRBD2 (6 bases). In germline, CDR1 is MNHEY, CDR2 SVGEGT. The CDR3 loop spans 13 amino acids. Between the trimmed V and J ends, which lost 7 bases and 4 bases, there was a span of 13 bases.

This chain's CDR3 is CASSLGHRGGAEKLFF. In DNA, the CDR3 is TGTGCCAGCAGCCTGGGACACAGGGGAGGGGCTGAAAAACTGTTTTTT. V and J are TRBV11-2 and TRBJ1-4, with 7 positions matching TRBD1. V was pared by 5 bases and J by 7 bases, with 13 bases of the junction left unmatched. The CDR3 extends over 16 amino acids. Germline V CDR1 and CDR2: SGHAT, FQNNGV.

This CDR3 is CASSRSREAYEQYF. As DNA, the CDR3 is TGTGCCAGCAGCCGGAGCCGTGAAGCATACGAGCAGTACTTC. The chain has TRBV5-4 and TRBJ2-7; no definite D call. Trimming stripped 4 bases from V and 4 bases from J, with 15 bases between. The CDR3 runs to 14 residues. From germline, CDR1 is SGHNT and CDR2 YYREEE (reference sequence).

The rearrangement joins TRBV27 to TRBJ2-5; no reliable D call. CDR3 size: 13 residues. Between the trimmed V and J ends, which lost 7 bases and 0 bases, there was a span of 9 bases. Germline V lookup: CDR1 MNHEY, CDR2 SMNVEV (reference sequence). Written as DNA, the CDR3 is TGTGCCAGCAAGCACCCGTACCAAGAGACCCAGTACTTC. Translation: CASKHPYQETQYF.

J is TRBJ2-7 and V is TRBV11-1; maybe TRBD2 (7 bases). The germline gives CDR1 SGHAT, CDR2 FQDESV (reference sequence). Trimming shortened V by 4 bases and J by 1 base, and 17 bases separated the two germline ends. The CDR3 is made up of 16 amino acids. The CDR3 spells CASSSGGQGGSYEQYF. The CDR3 nucleotides are TGTGCCAGCAGCTCCGGGGGGCAGGGAGGGTCCTACGAGCAGTACTTC.

The V call is TRBV9, the J call TRBJ2-7, with 7 positions matching TRBD2. Germline V gene data show CDR1 as SGDLS and CDR2 as YYNGEE. The CDR3 runs 14 residues. Unmatched junction bases numbered 6, after V lost 1 base and J lost 5 bases. In DNA form, the CDR3 reads TGTGCCAGCAGCGTAACTAGCGATTCGAACGAGCAGTACTTC. Amino acid sequence: CASSVTSDSNEQYF.

This clonotype was seen more than once but under ten times. The chain employs TRBV12-3 or TRBV12-4 and TRBJ1-1, with D tentatively TRBD1 (6 bases). This CDR3 contains 12 residues. Trimming took 1 base from V and 11 from J, leaving 11 bases between them. In DNA form, the CDR3 reads TGTGCCAGCAGTTTAGACAGGGAGGACGCTTTCTTT. Protein sequence: CASSLDREDAFF.

This clonotype came up a few times. The rearrangement joins TRBV6-2 or TRBV6-3 to TRBJ1-2, with D unresolved. This CDR3 comprises 15 residues. Trimming cost V 5 bases and J 4 bases, with 17 bases left between them. CDR1 is MNHEY, CDR2 SVGEGT, per germline. This CDR3 is CASSNPGGGGYGYTF. CDR3 sequence (DNA): TGTGCCAGCAGTAACCCAGGCGGAGGAGGCTATGGCTACACCTTC.

The J gene is TRBJ2-3, the V gene TRBV7-2; 8 nucleotides agree with TRBD2. The CDR3 runs 16 residues. The germline CDR1 and CDR2 sequences are SGHTA and FQGNSA. With V trimmed by 2 bases and J by 3 bases, 7 bases remained unmatched. DNA for the CDR3: TGTGCCAGCAGCTTAAGACGGGGGGGATCGACAGATACGCAGTATTTT. Residues: CASSLRRGGSTDTQYF.

This clonotype has ten or more counts. The chain has TRBV9 and TRBJ1-5; D gene uncertain. The germline V gene encodes CDR1 SGDLS and CDR2 YYNGEE. Trimming pared 0 bases from V and 4 bases from J, leaving 8 bases between. This CDR3 has 14 residues. In nucleotides, the CDR3 is TGTGCCAGCAGCGTAGGAGGTCCGAATCAGCCCCAGCATTTT. Its protein is CASSVGGPNQPQHF.

The table lists this clonotype with many counts. The chain carries TRBV7-2 and TRBJ2-1; 9 bases line up with TRBD1. Trimming at V came to 0 bases and at J to 7 bases, leaving 7 bases not matched to a gene. This CDR3 has 16 amino acids. The germline gives CDR1 SGHTA, CDR2 FQGNSA. The CDR3 here is CASSLAAGQGTNEQFF. The DNA of the CDR3 is TGTGCCAGCAGCTTAGCGGCGGGACAGGGAACGAATGAGCAGTTCTTC.